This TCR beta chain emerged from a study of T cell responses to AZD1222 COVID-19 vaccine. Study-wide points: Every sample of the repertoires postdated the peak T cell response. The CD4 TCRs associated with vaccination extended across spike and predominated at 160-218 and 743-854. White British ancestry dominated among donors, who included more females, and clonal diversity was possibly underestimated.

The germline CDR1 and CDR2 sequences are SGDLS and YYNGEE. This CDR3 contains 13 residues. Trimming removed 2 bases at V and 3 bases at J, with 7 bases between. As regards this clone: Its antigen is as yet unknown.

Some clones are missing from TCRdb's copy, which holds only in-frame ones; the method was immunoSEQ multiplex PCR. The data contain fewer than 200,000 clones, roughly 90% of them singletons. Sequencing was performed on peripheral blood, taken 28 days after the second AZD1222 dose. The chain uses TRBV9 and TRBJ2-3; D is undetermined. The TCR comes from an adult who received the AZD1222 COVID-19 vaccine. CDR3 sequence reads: CASSVSPTDTQYF. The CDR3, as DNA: TGTGCCAGCAGCGTTTCTCCGACAGATACGCAGTATTTT.